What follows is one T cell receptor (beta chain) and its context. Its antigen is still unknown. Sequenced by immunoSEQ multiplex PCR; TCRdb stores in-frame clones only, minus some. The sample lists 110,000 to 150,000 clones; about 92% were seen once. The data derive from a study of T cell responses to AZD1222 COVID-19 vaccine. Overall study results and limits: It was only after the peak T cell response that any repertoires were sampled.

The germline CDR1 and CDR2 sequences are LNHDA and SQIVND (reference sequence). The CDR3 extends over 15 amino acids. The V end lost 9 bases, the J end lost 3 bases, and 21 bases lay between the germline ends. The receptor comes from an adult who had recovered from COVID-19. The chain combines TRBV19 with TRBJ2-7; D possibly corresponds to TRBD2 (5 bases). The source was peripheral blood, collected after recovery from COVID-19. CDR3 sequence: CASGQSGLGFYEQYF. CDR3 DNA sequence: TGTGCCAGCGGGCAGTCGGGGTTGGGATTCTACGAGCAGTACTTC.